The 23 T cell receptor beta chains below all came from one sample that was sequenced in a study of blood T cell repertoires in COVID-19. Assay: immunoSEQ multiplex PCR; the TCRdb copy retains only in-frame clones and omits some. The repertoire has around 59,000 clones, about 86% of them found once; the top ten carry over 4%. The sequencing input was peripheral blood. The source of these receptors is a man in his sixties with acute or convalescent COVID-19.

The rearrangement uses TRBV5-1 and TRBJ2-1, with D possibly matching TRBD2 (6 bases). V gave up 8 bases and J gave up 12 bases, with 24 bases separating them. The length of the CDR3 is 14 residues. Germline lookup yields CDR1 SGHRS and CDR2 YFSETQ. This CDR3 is CASRWRASDRGQFF. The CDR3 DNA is TGCGCCAGTAGATGGAGGGCTTCGGATCGTGGGCAGTTCTTC.

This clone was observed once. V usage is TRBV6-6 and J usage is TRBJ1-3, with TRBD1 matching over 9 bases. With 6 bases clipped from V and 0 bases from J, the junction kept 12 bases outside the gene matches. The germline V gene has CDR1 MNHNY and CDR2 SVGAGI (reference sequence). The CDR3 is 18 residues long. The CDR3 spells CASSRTQGAPTSGNTIYF. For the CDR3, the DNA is TGTGCCAGCAGCCGAACACAGGGGGCTCCAACCTCTGGAAACACCATATATTTT.

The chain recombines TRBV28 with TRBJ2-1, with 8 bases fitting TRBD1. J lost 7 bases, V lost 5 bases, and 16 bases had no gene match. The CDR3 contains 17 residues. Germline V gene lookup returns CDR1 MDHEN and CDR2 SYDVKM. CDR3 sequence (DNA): TGTGCCAGCAGTCCATACTACCCCGGGACAGGAATAAATGAGCAGTTCTTC. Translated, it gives CASSPYYPGTGINEQFF.

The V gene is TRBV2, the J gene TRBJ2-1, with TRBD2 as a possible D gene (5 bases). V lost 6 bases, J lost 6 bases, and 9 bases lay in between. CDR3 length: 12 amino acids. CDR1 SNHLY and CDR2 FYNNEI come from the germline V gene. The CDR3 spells CASRADSNEQFF. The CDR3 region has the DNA TGTGCCAGCAGAGCGGACTCCAATGAGCAGTTCTTC.

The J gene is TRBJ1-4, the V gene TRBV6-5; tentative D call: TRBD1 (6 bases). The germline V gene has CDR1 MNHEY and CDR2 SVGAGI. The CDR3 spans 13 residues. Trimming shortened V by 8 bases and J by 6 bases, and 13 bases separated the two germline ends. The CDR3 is CASWRGRDEKLFF. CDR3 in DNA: TGTGCCAGCTGGAGGGGGAGGGATGAAAAACTGTTTTTT.

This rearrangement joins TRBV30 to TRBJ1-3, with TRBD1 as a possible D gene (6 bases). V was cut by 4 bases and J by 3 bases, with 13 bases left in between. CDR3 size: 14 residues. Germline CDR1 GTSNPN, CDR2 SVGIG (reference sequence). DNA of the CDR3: TGTGCCTGGACAAGGGACACAGATGGAAACACCATATATTTT. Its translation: CAWTRDTDGNTIYF.

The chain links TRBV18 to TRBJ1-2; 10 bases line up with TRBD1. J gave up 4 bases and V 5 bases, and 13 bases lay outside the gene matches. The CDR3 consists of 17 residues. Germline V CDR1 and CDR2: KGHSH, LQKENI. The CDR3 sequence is CASSTDRGRVEPYGYTF. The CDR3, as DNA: TGTGCCAGCTCAACAGACAGGGGGCGAGTTGAGCCCTATGGCTACACCTTC.

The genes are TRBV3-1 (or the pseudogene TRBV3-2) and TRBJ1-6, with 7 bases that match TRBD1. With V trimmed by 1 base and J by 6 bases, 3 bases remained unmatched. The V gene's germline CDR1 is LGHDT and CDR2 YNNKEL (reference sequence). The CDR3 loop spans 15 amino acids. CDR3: CASSQGGDSNSPLHF. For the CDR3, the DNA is TGTGCCAGCAGCCAAGGGGGGGACAGTAATTCACCCCTCCACTTT.

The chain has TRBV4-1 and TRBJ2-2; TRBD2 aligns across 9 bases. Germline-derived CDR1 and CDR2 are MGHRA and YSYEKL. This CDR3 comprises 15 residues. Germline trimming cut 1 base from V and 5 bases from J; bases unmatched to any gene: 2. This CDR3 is CASSQVLAGTGELFF. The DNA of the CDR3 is TGCGCCAGCAGCCAAGTTCTAGCGGGAACCGGGGAGCTGTTTTTT.

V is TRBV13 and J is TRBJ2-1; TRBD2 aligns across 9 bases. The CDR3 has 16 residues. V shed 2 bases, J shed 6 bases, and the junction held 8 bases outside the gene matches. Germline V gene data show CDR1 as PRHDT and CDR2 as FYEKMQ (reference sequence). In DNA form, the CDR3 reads TGTGCCAGCAGCTTATCCCCGGGACTAGCCTTCAATGAGCAGTTCTTC. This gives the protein CASSLSPGLAFNEQFF.

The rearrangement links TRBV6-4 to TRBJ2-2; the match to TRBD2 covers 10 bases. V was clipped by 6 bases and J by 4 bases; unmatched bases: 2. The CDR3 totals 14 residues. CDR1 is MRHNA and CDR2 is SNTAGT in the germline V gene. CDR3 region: CASRASGGTGELFF. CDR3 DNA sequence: TGTGCCAGCAGGGCTAGCGGGGGCACCGGGGAGCTGTTTTTT.

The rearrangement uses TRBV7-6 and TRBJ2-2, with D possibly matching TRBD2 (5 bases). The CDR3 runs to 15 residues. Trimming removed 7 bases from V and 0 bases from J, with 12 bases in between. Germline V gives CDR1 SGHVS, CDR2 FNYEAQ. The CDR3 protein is CASTPGYANTGELFF. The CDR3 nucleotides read TGTGCCAGCACCCCGGGGTACGCGAACACCGGGGAGCTGTTTTTT.

DNA for the CDR3: TGCAGTGCGCGGGGGGAACAGGGGTGCTTCTTC. This codes for CSARGEQGCFF. V gene TRBV20-1 combines with J gene TRBJ2-1; D might be TRBD2 (8 bases). V was pared by 6 bases and J by 16 bases, with 19 bases between. This CDR3 is 11 amino acids long. CDR1 is DFQATT, CDR2 SNEGSKA, per germline (reference sequence).

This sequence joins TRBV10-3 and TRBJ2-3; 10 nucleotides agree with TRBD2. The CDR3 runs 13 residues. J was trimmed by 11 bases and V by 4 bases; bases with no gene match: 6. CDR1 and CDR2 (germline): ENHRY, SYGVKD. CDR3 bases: TGTGCCATCAGTGCCAGCGGGAGGGAATGGCAGTATTTT. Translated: CAISASGREWQYF.

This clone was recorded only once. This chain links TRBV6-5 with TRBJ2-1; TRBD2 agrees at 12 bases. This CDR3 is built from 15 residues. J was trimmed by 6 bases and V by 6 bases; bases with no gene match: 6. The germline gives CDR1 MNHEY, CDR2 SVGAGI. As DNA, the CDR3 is TGTGCCAGCAGGGATACTAGCGGGAGGCTCAATGAGCAGTTCTTC. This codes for CASRDTSGRLNEQFF.

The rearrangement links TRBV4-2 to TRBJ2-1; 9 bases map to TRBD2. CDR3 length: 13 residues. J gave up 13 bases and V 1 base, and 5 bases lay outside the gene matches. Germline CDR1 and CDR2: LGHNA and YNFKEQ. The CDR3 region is CASSQVTSGSQFF. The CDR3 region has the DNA TGTGCCAGCAGCCAAGTAACTAGCGGGTCACAGTTCTTC.

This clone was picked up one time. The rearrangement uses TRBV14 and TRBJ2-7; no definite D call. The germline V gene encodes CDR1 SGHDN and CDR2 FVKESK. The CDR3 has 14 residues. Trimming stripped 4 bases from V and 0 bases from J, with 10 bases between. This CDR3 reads CASSPQIYSYEQYF. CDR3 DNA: TGTGCCAGCAGCCCCCAAATCTACTCCTACGAGCAGTACTTC.

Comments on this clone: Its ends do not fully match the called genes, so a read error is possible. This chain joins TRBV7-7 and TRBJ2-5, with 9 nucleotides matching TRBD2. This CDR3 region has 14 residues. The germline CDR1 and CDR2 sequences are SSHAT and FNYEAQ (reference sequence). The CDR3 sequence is CASSSGSGSTAQYF. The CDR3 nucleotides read TGTGCTAGCAGCTCCGGTAGCGGGAGTACGGCCCAGTACTTC.

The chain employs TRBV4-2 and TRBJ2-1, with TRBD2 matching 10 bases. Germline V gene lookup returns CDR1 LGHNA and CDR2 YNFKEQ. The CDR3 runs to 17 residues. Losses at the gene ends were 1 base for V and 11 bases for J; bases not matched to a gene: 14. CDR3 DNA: TGTGCCAGCAGCCAAGGGGAGGCGACTAGCGGGCAAAGGAAGCAGTTCTTC. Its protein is CASSQGEATSGQRKQFF.

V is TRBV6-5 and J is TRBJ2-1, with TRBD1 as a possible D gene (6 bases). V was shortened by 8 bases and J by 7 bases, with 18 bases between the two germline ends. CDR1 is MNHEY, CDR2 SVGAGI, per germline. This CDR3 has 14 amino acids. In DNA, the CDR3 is TGTGCCAGCTCTCGAGCAGGGGACCCTAATGAGCAGTTCTTC. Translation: CASSRAGDPNEQFF.

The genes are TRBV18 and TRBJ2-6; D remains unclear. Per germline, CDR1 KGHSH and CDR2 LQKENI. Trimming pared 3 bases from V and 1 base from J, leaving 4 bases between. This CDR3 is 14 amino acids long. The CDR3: CASSPRSGANVLTF. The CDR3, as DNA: TGTGCCAGCTCACCTCGGTCTGGGGCCAACGTCCTGACTTTC. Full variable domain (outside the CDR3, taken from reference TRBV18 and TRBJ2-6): NAGVMQNPRHLVRRRGQEARLRCSPMKGHSHVYWYRQLPEEGLKFMVYLQKENIIDESGMPKERFSAEFPKEGPSILRIQQVVRGDSAAYFCASSPRSGANVLTFGAGSRLTVL.

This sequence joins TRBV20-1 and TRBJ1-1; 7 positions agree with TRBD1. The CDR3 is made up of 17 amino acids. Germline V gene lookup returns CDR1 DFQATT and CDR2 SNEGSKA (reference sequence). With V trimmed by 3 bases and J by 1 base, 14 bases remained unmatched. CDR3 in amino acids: CSASNIWGNRGNTEAFF. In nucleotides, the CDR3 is TGCAGTGCTAGTAATATTTGGGGTAACAGGGGGAACACTGAAGCTTTCTTT.

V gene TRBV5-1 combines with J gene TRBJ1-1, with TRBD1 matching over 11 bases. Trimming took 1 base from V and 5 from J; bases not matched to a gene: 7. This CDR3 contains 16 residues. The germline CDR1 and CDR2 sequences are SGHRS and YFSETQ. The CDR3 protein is CASSLPGTGGRTEAFF. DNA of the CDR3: TGCGCCAGCAGCTTGCCCGGGACAGGGGGTAGGACTGAAGCTTTCTTT.